The clone carrying this T cell receptor (beta chain) has just a few counts. This specimen comes from a study of type 1 regulatory T cells. Study information: This in vitro CD4 product, T-allo10, is enriched for Tr1 cells and alloantigen-specific.

V was pared by 4 bases and J by 7 bases, with 13 bases between. CDR3 length: 14 amino acids. Germline V gene data show CDR1 as SGHDN and CDR2 as FVKESK. TCRdb analysed the reads with MiXCR anew, one entry per CDR3 protein. This table holds approximately 90,000 distinct CDR3 sequences, roughly 28% found once. The specimen sequenced was CD4+ T cells, either the whole sample or a sorted fraction (not recorded which). The receptor's source is a human donor in good health. The chain uses TRBV14 and TRBJ2-2; D remains ambiguous. The CDR3 nucleotides read TGTGCCAGCAGCCCCCAGGTTGGCGTCGGGGAGCTGTTTTTT. It encodes CASSPQVGVGELFF.